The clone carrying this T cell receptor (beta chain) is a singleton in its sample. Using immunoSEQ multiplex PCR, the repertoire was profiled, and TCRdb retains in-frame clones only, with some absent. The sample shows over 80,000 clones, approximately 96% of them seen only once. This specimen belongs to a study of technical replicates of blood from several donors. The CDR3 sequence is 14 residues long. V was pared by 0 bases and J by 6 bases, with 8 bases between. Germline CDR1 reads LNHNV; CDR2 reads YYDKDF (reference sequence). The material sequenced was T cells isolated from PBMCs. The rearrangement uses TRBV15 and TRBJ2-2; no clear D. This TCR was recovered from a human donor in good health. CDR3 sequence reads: CATSRDLGAGELFF. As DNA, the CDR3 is TGTGCCACCAGCAGAGATCTAGGAGCCGGGGAGCTGTTTTTT.